Given below is one T cell receptor (beta chain) in context. Authors' data handling: Counts of nucleated cells, estimated from reference gene primer amplification, were obtained. Repertoires were generated with immunoSEQ multiplex PCR, while TCRdb's copy carries only in-frame clones and drops some. Clone size and the V and J calls come from that table; the DNA yielded D and trimming. The sample contains some 300,000 clones, approximately 89% of which appear only once. This sample stems from a study of blood T cell repertoires in COVID-19. About the research overall: There were acute and convalescent COVID-19 samples, and they came from the United States, Italy and Spain. Nucleic acid was either cDNA or gDNA, and it came from T cells, B-cell-depleted T cells, or PBMCs.

CDR3 length equals 15 residues. Specimen: peripheral blood. The V and J genes are TRBV21-1 and TRBJ2-5; no DNA check was done on the table's D call, TRBD1. TRBV21-1 corresponds to a pseudogene. The TCR was taken from a woman aged 25 to 39 who had recovered from COVID-19. As DNA, the CDR3 is TGTGCCAGCAGCAAAGAGAGCCAAAGGGGAGAGACCCAGTACTTC. It is translated as CASSKESQRGETQYF.